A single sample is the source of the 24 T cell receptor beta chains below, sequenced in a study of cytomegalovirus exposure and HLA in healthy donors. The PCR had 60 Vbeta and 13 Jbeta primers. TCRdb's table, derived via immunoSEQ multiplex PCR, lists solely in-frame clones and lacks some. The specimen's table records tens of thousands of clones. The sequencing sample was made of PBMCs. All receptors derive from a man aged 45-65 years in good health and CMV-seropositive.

In DNA form, the CDR3 reads TGCGCCAGCAGCCAAGATATGGGTCAGGGCAAAAATGAGCAGTTCTTC. Translating gives CASSQDMGQGKNEQFF. V usage is TRBV4-3 and J usage is TRBJ2-1; D might be TRBD1 (5 bases). Germline loops: CDR1 LGHNA, CDR2 YSLEER. Trimming pared 0 bases from V and 7 bases from J, leaving 16 bases between. The CDR3 totals 16 residues.

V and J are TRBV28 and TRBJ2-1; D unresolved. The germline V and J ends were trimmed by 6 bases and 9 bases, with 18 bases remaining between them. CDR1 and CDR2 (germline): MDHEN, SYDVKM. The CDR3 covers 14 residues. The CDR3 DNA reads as TGTGCCAGCAGAAGTGAAGAGGTTAATATTGAGCAGTTCTTC. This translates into CASRSEEVNIEQFF.

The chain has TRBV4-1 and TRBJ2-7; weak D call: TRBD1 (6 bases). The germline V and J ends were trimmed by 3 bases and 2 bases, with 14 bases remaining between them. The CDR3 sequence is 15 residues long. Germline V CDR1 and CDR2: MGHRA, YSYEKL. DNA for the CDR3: TGCGCCAGCAGCCAGATAACCGGGACAACCTACGAGCAGTACGTC. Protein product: CASSQITGTTYEQYV.

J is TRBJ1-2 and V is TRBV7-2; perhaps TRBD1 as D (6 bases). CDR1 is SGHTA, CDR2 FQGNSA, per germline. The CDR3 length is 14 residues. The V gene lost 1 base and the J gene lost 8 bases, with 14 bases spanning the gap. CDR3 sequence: CASSLDPGARGYTF. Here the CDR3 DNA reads TGTGCCAGCAGCTTAGATCCAGGGGCTCGCGGCTACACCTTC.

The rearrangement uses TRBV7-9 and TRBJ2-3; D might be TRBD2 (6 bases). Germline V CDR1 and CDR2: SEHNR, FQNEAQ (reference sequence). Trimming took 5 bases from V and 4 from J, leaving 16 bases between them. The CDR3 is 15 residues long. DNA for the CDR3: TGTGCCAGCAGCCTCACTTCGAGCGGGCCAGATACGCAGTATTTT. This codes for CASSLTSSGPDTQYF. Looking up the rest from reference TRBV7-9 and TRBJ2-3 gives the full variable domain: DTGVSQNPRHKITKRGQNVTFRCDPISEHNRLYWYRQTLGQGPEFLTYFQNEAQLEKSRLLSDRFSAERPKGSFSTLEIQRTEQGDSAMYLCASSLTSSGPDTQYFGPGTRLTVL.

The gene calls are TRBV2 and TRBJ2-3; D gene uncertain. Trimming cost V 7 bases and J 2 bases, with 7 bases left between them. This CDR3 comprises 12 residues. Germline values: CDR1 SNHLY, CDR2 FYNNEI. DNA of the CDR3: TGTGCCAGCACTCCACACACAGATACGCAGTATTTT. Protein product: CASTPHTDTQYF.

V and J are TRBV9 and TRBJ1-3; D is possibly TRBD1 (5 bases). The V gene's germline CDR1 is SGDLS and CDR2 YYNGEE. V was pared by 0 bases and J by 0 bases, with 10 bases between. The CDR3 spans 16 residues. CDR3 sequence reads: CASSVGYRSSGNTIYF. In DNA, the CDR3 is TGTGCCAGCAGCGTAGGGTACAGGAGCTCTGGAAACACCATATATTTT.

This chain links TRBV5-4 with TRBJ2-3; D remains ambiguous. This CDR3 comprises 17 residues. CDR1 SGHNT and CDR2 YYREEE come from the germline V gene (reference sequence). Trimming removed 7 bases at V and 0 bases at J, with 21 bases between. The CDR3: CASSPPRGAKSTDTQYF. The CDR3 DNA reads TGTGCCAGCTCACCCCCCCGAGGAGCGAAGAGCACAGATACGCAGTATTTT. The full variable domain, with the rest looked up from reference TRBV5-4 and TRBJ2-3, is ETGVTQSPTHLIKTRGQQVTLRCSSQSGHNTVSWYQQALGQGPQFIFQYYREEENGRGNFPPRFSGLQFPNYSSELNVNALELDDSALYLCASSPPRGAKSTDTQYFGPGTRLTVL.

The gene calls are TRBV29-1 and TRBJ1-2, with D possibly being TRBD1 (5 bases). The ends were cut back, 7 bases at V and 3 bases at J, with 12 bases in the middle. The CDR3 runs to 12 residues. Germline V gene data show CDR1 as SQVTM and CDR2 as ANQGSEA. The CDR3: CSAVRGDYGYTF. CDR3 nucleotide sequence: TGCAGCGCCGTTCGGGGGGACTATGGCTACACCTTC.

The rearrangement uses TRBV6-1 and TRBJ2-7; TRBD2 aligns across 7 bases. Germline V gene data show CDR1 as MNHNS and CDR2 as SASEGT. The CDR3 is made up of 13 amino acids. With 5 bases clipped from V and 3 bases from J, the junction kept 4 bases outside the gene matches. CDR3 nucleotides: TGTGCCAGCAGTTATACTAGCGACTACGAGCAGTACGTC. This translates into CASSYTSDYEQYV.

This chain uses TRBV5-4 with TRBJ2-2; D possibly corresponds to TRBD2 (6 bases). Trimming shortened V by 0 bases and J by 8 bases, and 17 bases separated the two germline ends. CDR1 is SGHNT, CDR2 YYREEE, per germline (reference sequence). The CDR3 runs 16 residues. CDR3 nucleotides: TGTGCCAGCAGCTTGGGAGGACGCGCGGGGTCAGGGGAGCTGTTTTTT. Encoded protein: CASSLGGRAGSGELFF. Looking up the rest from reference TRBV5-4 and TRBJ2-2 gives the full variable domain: ETGVTQSPTHLIKTRGQQVTLRCSSQSGHNTVSWYQQALGQGPQFIFQYYREEENGRGNFPPRFSGLQFPNYSSELNVNALELDDSALYLCASSLGGRAGSGELFFGEGSRLTVL.

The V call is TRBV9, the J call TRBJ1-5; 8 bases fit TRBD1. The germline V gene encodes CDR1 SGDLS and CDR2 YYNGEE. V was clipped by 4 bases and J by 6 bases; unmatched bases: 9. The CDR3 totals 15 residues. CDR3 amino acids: CASSNQGASGQPQHF. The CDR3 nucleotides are TGTGCCAGCAGCAATCAGGGGGCCTCGGGTCAGCCCCAGCATTTT.

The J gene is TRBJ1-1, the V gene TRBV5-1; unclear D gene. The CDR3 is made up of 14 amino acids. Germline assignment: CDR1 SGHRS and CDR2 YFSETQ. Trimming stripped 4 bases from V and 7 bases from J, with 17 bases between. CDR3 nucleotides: TGCGCCAGCAGCCAACAGAACCACGAGATTGAAGCTTTCTTT. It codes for CASSQQNHEIEAFF.

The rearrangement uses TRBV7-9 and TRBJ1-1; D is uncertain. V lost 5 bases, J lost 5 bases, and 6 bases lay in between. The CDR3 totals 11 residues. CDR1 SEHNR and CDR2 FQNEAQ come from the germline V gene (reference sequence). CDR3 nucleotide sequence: TGTGCCAGCAGCCGCGGGACTGAAGCTTTCTTT. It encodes CASSRGTEAFF.

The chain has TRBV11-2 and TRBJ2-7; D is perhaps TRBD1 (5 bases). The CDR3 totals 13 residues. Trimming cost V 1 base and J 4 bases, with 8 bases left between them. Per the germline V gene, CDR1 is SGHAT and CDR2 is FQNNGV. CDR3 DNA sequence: TGTGCCAGCAGCTTAGGGGCAGGGTACGAGCAGTACGTC. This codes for CASSLGAGYEQYV.

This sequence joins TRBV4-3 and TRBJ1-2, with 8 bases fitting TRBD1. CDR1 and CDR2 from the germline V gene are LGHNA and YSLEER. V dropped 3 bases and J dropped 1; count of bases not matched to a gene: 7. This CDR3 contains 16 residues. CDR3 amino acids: CASSHTGGRGNYGYTF. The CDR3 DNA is TGCGCCAGCAGCCATACAGGGGGTAGGGGTAACTATGGCTACACCTTC.

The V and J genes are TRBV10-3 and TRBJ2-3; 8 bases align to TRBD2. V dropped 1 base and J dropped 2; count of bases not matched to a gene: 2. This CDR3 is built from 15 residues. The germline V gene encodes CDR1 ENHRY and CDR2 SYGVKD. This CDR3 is CAISEWRGDTDTQYF. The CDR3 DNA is TGTGCCATCAGTGAGTGGCGGGGGGACACAGATACGCAGTATTTT.

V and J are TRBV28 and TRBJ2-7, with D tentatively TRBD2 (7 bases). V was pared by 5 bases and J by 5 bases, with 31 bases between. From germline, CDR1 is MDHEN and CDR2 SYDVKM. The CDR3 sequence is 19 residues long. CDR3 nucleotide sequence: TGTGCCAGCAGTGGGGGCTACAGGGAGGCGGGAGTAATAAGAAACGAGCAGTACTTC. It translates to CASSGGYREAGVIRNEQYF.

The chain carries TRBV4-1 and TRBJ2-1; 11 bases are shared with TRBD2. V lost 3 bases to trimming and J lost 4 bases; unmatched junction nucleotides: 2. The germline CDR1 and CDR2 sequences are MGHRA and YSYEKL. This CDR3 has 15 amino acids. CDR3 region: CASSHSGGGYNEQFF. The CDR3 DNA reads TGCGCCAGCAGCCATAGCGGGGGGGGATACAATGAGCAGTTCTTC.

The CDR3 sequence is CAISEYPTDNQPQHF. CDR3 nucleotides: TGTGCCATCAGTGAATACCCCACAGACAATCAGCCCCAGCATTTT. The chain joins TRBV10-3 to TRBJ1-5; D not resolved. The germline CDR1 and CDR2 sequences are ENHRY and SYGVKD. The CDR3 is made up of 15 amino acids. Trimming shortened V by 3 bases and J by 3 bases, and 12 bases separated the two germline ends.

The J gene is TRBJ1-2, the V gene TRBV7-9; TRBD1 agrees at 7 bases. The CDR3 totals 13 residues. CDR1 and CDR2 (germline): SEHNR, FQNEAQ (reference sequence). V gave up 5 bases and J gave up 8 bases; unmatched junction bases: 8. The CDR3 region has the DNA TGTGCCAGCAGCACACGACAGGGTGAAGGCTACACCTTC. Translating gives CASSTRQGEGYTF.

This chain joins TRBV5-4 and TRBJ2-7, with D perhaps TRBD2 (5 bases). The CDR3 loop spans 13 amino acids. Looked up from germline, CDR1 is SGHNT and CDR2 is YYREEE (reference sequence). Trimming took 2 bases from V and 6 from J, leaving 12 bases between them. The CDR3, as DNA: TGTGCCAGCAGCTTCAGAGGGTCTCTCGAGCAGTACGTC. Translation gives CASSFRGSLEQYV.

CDR3 nucleotides: TGTGCCACCAAGGGCGCGGGCAAAGAGACCCAGTACTTC. Amino acids: CATKGAGKETQYF. The V call is TRBV6-5, the J call TRBJ2-5, with D possibly matching TRBD2 (5 bases). V shed 10 bases and J shed 3 bases, with 15 bases lying between them. This CDR3 spans 13 amino acids. CDR1 and CDR2 from the germline V gene are MNHEY and SVGAGI.

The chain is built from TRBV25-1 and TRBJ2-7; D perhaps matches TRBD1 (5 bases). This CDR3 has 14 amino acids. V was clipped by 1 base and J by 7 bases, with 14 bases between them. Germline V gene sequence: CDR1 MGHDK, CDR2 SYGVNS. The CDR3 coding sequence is TGTGCCAGCAGTGAATTCGGCAGGGTGGGGGAGCAGTACTTC. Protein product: CASSEFGRVGEQYF.